These 21 T cell receptor beta chains were sequenced from one sample in a study of cytomegalovirus exposure and HLA in healthy donors. Use of 60 Vbeta and 13 Jbeta primers characterized the PCR. Some clones are missing from TCRdb's copy, which holds only in-frame ones; the method was immunoSEQ multiplex PCR. This table holds nearly 200,000 clones, about nine tenths found once. Material: PBMCs. The source of these receptors is a man younger than 40 in good health and CMV-seronegative.

This chain connects TRBV7-9 to TRBJ1-1; no definite D call. Germline V gene lookup returns CDR1 SEHNR and CDR2 FQNEAQ (reference sequence). Between the trimmed V and J ends, which lost 3 bases and 5 bases, there was a span of 7 bases. The CDR3 extends over 12 amino acids. DNA of the CDR3: TGTGCCAGCAGCTTGGGCAGGACTGAAGCTTTCTTT. This translates into CASSLGRTEAFF.

The rearrangement uses TRBV28 and TRBJ2-2, with D tentatively TRBD1 (6 bases). CDR3 length: 14 residues. The germline V and J ends were trimmed by 5 bases and 1 base, with 8 bases remaining between them. Germline CDR1 and CDR2: MDHEN and SYDVKM. The DNA for the CDR3 is TGTGCCAGCAGTAAGACAGGGAACACCGGGGAGCTGTTTTTT. This translates into CASSKTGNTGELFF.

The J gene is TRBJ2-7, the V gene TRBV27; the D gene is possibly TRBD1 (6 bases). The V gene lost 6 bases and the J gene lost 3 bases, with 18 bases spanning the gap. CDR3 length equals 15 residues. Germline V gives CDR1 MNHEY, CDR2 SMNVEV (reference sequence). CDR3 protein: CASRGTRVRIYEQYF. In DNA form, the CDR3 reads TGTGCCAGCAGGGGGACAAGGGTGAGAATCTACGAGCAGTACTTC.

This chain uses TRBV28 with TRBJ1-4, with 7 bases aligning to TRBD1. Germline V gene sequence: CDR1 MDHEN, CDR2 SYDVKM. V trimming: 7 bases; J trimming: 5 bases; junction bases outside the gene matches: 4. The CDR3 spans 13 residues. CDR3 protein: CASIARGNEKLFF. The DNA for the CDR3 is TGTGCCAGCATCGCCAGGGGGAATGAAAAACTGTTTTTT.

The V gene is TRBV14, the J gene TRBJ2-7, with a possible D match to TRBD1 (5 bases). The germline CDR1 and CDR2 sequences are SGHDN and FVKESK. Trimming removed 5 bases from V and 0 bases from J, with 14 bases in between. CDR3 length equals 15 residues. The CDR3 nucleotides read TGTGCCAGCAGCACACCATCAGGGCGCTCCTACGAGCAGTACTTC. This translates into CASSTPSGRSYEQYF.

The gene calls are TRBV4-1 and TRBJ1-2, with 11 bases matching TRBD1. This CDR3 contains 17 residues. The V segment lost 4 bases and the J segment 4 bases; nucleotides outside the gene matches: 11. CDR1 and CDR2 (germline): MGHRA, YSYEKL. For the CDR3, the DNA is TGCGCCAGCAGCCGCCGGGGGACAGGGGGGGAGGCCTATGGCTACACCTTC. This translates into CASSRRGTGGEAYGYTF.

The rearrangement uses TRBV9 and TRBJ1-2, with D hard to call. Germline CDR1 SGDLS, CDR2 YYNGEE. The length of the CDR3 is 11 residues. Between the trimmed V and J ends, which lost 2 bases and 6 bases, there was a span of 5 bases. CDR3 bases: TGTGCCAGCAGCGTCGCGGATGGCTACACCTTC. Translating it yields CASSVADGYTF.

The genes are TRBV6-5 and TRBJ1-3, with 11 bases lining up with TRBD1. This CDR3 comprises 14 residues. V was clipped by 6 bases and J by 7 bases; unmatched bases: 5. Germline lookup yields CDR1 MNHEY and CDR2 SVGAGI. CDR3 residues: CASRGQGVRNTIYF. In nucleotides, the CDR3 is TGTGCCAGCAGGGGACAGGGGGTGAGGAACACCATATATTTT.

This clone was counted between two and nine times. The chain has TRBV6-6 and TRBJ1-3; unclear D gene. V lost 7 bases and J lost 0, with 10 bases in between. Per the germline V gene, CDR1 is MNHNY and CDR2 is SVGAGI (reference sequence). CDR3 size: 14 residues. The CDR3, as DNA: TGTGCCAGCACGCGGACTTACTCTGGAAACACCATATATTTT. Residues: CASTRTYSGNTIYF.

This clone was detected once. The V and J genes are TRBV7-9 and TRBJ2-6; 8 nucleotides line up with TRBD1. V trimming: 7 bases; J trimming: 0 bases; junction bases outside the gene matches: 14. This CDR3 has 19 residues. Germline-derived CDR1 and CDR2 are SEHNR and FQNEAQ (reference sequence). Here the CDR3 reads CASTTTVDRAYSGANVLTF. The DNA of the CDR3 is TGTGCCAGCACCACTACGGTGGACAGGGCCTACTCTGGGGCCAACGTCCTGACTTTC.

Notes on this clone: The identical CDR3 is also encoded by other nucleotide sequences in the sample. This sequence joins TRBV7-2 and TRBJ2-3, with a possible D match to TRBD1 (6 bases). This CDR3 is 14 amino acids long. Between the trimmed V and J ends, which lost 5 bases and 1 base, there was a span of 10 bases. Per the germline V gene, CDR1 is SGHTA and CDR2 is FQGNSA. As DNA, the CDR3 is TGTGCCAGCAGCCTCCGACAGGGCACAGATACGCAGTATTTT. Its translation is CASSLRQGTDTQYF.

This chain links TRBV5-1 with TRBJ2-3; 8 bases align to TRBD2. CDR3 length: 18 residues. Germline CDR1 is SGHRS and CDR2 is YFSETQ. Trimming took 0 bases from V and 4 from J; bases not matched to a gene: 13. CDR3 bases: TGCGCCAGCAGCTTGGTGGGAGATGGAGCGGGGGAGTCAGATACGCAGTATTTT. Residues: CASSLVGDGAGESDTQYF.

The genes are TRBV9 and TRBJ2-5; 11 positions agree with TRBD1. The germline V gene encodes CDR1 SGDLS and CDR2 YYNGEE. Trimming at V came to 3 bases and at J to 4 bases, leaving 2 bases not matched to a gene. CDR3 length equals 14 residues. The CDR3: CASSAGTGGETQYF. In DNA, the CDR3 is TGTGCCAGCAGCGCGGGGACAGGGGGAGAGACCCAGTACTTC.

This clone was counted a single time. The chain uses TRBV18 and TRBJ1-5; D is unclear. The germline V and J ends were trimmed by 1 base and 0 bases, with 10 bases remaining between them. Germline V CDR1 and CDR2: KGHSH, LQKENI. CDR3 length equals 16 residues. The CDR3 region is CASSPLTQNSNQPQHF. CDR3 bases: TGTGCCAGCTCACCACTGACACAGAATAGCAATCAGCCCCAGCATTTT.

The V gene is TRBV6-5, the J gene TRBJ1-1, with a weak D call TRBD1 (6 bases). From germline, CDR1 is MNHEY and CDR2 SVGAGI. The CDR3 runs to 11 residues. The V and J ends lost 11 bases and 1 base respectively, with 8 bases between them. CDR3 amino acids: CAVQGNTEAFF. The CDR3 coding sequence is TGTGCCGTACAGGGGAACACTGAAGCTTTCTTT.

The chain links TRBV4-2 to TRBJ2-1; D gene unclear. This CDR3 has 14 amino acids. With 1 base removed from V and 7 bases from J, the gap between germline ends came to 11 bases. Germline loops: CDR1 LGHNA, CDR2 YNFKEQ. CDR3 sequence: CASSQVFLRNEQFF. The CDR3 DNA reads TGTGCCAGCAGCCAAGTATTCCTTCGGAATGAGCAGTTCTTC.

This clone was seen a single time. The chain has TRBV28 and TRBJ1-2, with a possible D match to TRBD1 (6 bases). There are 16 residues in the CDR3. With 6 bases removed from V and 4 bases from J, the gap between germline ends came to 21 bases. Looked up from germline, CDR1 is MDHEN and CDR2 is SYDVKM. The CDR3 sequence: CASRSHNRVNGYGYTF. CDR3 sequence (DNA): TGTGCCAGCAGGAGCCACAACAGGGTTAATGGCTATGGCTACACCTTC.

The chain employs TRBV19 and TRBJ2-7, with D perhaps matching TRBD2 (6 bases). Deletions cut 6 bases from V and 3 bases from J, with 12 bases between. The CDR3 totals 13 residues. Germline CDR1 LNHDA, CDR2 SQIVND (reference sequence). The CDR3 here is CASSRTNFYEQYF. CDR3 sequence (DNA): TGTGCCAGTAGCAGGACTAACTTCTACGAGCAGTACTTC.

The V gene is TRBV19, the J gene TRBJ1-5; 7 positions match TRBD1. The CDR3 spans 15 residues. Germline V gives CDR1 LNHDA, CDR2 SQIVND (reference sequence). V dropped 6 bases and J dropped 0; count of bases not matched to a gene: 5. CDR3: CASRTDRASNQPQHF. In DNA form, the CDR3 reads TGTGCCAGTAGGACCGACAGGGCTAGCAATCAGCCCCAGCATTTT.

The chain combines TRBV27 with TRBJ2-5; TRBD2 might be the D (5 bases). This CDR3 spans 14 amino acids. Trimming left V 3 bases short and J 0 bases short, with 8 bases between. From germline, CDR1 is MNHEY and CDR2 SMNVEV (reference sequence). The CDR3 region has the DNA TGTGCCAGCAGTTTGGGAGAGTACCAAGAGACCCAGTACTTC. This encodes CASSLGEYQETQYF.

V is TRBV6-5 and J is TRBJ1-5; possible D gene TRBD1, 6 bases. V was pared by 0 bases and J by 7 bases, with 10 bases between. The CDR3 length is 14 residues. Germline lookup yields CDR1 MNHEY and CDR2 SVGAGI. The chain's CDR3 is CASSYSGARQPQHF. For the CDR3, the DNA is TGTGCCAGCAGTTACTCGGGGGCTCGACAGCCCCAGCATTTT.